One sample yielded the 18 T cell receptor beta chains listed below, sequenced in a study of T-cell memory formation after mild COVID-19. TCRdb re-called the 5' RACE reads through MiXCR, storing one row per CDR3 protein. The sample records 250,000 to 350,000 distinct CDR3 sequences, around 15% being singletons. Sequencing input: PBMCs or a T cell subset sorted from them (not recorded which). The receptors come from a man younger than 30 who had mild COVID-19 (a few samples of this study predate the infection). Cell type and time point are not known.

About this clonotype: A read error may produce the germline difference seen at one junction end. V and J are TRBV7-2 and TRBJ2-5; D unclear. This CDR3 has 14 residues. The germline CDR1 and CDR2 sequences are SGHTA and FQGNSA. CDR3 amino acids: CDSSSSTFGETQYF. The CDR3, as DNA: TGTGACAGCAGCTCCTCGACTTTCGGAGAGACCCAGTACTTC.

The chain employs TRBV20-1 and TRBJ2-2; TRBD1 might be the D (5 bases). There are 13 residues in the CDR3. In germline, CDR1 is DFQATT, CDR2 SNEGSKA (reference sequence). The V gene lost 6 bases and the J gene lost 3 bases, with 11 bases spanning the gap. CDR3 nucleotides: TGCAGTGCGCCAGGGCTCCACACCGGGGAGCTGTTTTTT. This translates into CSAPGLHTGELFF.

This sequence joins TRBV6-2 or TRBV6-3 and TRBJ2-5; D is unresolved. Trimming removed 2 bases at V and 2 bases at J, with 9 bases between. This CDR3 spans 14 amino acids. Germline V lookup: CDR1 MNHEY, CDR2 SVGEGT. In DNA form, the CDR3 reads TGTGCCAGCAGTTACGGATGGGGTCAAGAGACCCAGTACTTC. It codes for CASSYGWGQETQYF.

This clonotype was seen only a few times. This chain links TRBV5-1 with TRBJ1-1; D might be TRBD1 (5 bases). From germline, CDR1 is SGHRS and CDR2 YFSETQ. The CDR3 has 12 amino acids. V lost 7 bases and J 4 bases, leaving 11 bases between the germline ends. The CDR3 DNA reads TGCGCCAGCGGATACGGGGGCACTGAAGCTTTCTTT. It yields the protein CASGYGGTEAFF.

V gene TRBV3-1 combines with J gene TRBJ1-1, with D hard to call. The CDR3 sequence is 15 residues long. Germline lookup yields CDR1 LGHDT and CDR2 YNNKEL (reference sequence). V lost 2 bases and J 3 bases, leaving 13 bases between the germline ends. CDR3 sequence reads: CASSQQNYRYTEAFF. The CDR3 coding sequence is TGTGCCAGCAGCCAACAGAACTACAGATACACTGAAGCTTTCTTT.

The table lists this clonotype with many counts. This chain joins TRBV19 and TRBJ1-5, with TRBD1 matching over 7 bases. V lost 4 bases, J lost 3 bases, and 9 bases stayed unmatched. The CDR3 is 16 residues long. Germline V CDR1 and CDR2: LNHDA, SQIVND (reference sequence). CDR3 coding DNA: TGTGCCAGTAGTACAGGGGGGGTCCCTGTCAATCAGCCCCAGCATTTT. Its protein product is CASSTGGVPVNQPQHF.

This chain uses TRBV20-1 with TRBJ2-3; 7 nucleotides agree with TRBD2. Losses at the gene ends were 0 bases for V and 1 base for J; bases not matched to a gene: 1. The CDR3 totals 14 residues. Germline V gives CDR1 DFQATT, CDR2 SNEGSKA (reference sequence). The CDR3 is CSARDGRGTDTQYF. CDR3 nucleotide sequence: TGCAGTGCTAGAGATGGGAGGGGCACAGATACGCAGTATTTT.

This clonotype was counted many times. The chain combines TRBV6-4 with TRBJ2-3; D gene unclear. Germline assignment: CDR1 MRHNA and CDR2 SNTAGT. The CDR3 totals 15 residues. V lost 2 bases and J lost 3, with 12 bases in between. This CDR3 reads CASSDGETGTDTQYF. The CDR3 DNA reads TGTGCCAGCAGTGACGGCGAGACCGGGACAGATACGCAGTATTTT.

This clonotype was detected many times. The V call is TRBV7-9, the J call TRBJ1-1, with D unresolved. This CDR3 has 12 residues. Trimming cost V 1 base and J 11 bases, with 11 bases left between them. CDR1 is SEHNR, CDR2 FQNEAQ, per germline (reference sequence). The CDR3 coding sequence is TGTGCCAGCAGCTTAGGGGGTCTTCGGGCTTTCTTT. It translates to CASSLGGLRAFF.

V gene TRBV3-2 combines with J gene TRBJ1-1; the listed D gene, TRBD1, was not tested against the DNA. TRBV3-2 is designated a pseudogene. The CDR3 is 16 residues long. The CDR3 loop is CASSQKCPVRDAEAFF. CDR3 DNA: TGTGCCAGCAGCCAGAAATGTCCGGTCAGGGACGCTGAAGCTTTCTTT.

This clonotype was detected a few times. This chain links TRBV27 with TRBJ1-1; D remains unclear. Trimming stripped 6 bases from V and 0 bases from J, with 17 bases between. CDR1 is MNHEY, CDR2 SMNVEV, per germline (reference sequence). This CDR3 has 16 amino acids. CDR3: CASSLLGGGMNTEAFF. The CDR3 DNA sequence: TGTGCCAGCAGCCTTCTTGGTGGAGGGATGAACACTGAAGCTTTCTTT.

The chain employs TRBV7-6 and TRBJ1-1; no clear D gene. Germline loops: CDR1 SGHVS, CDR2 FNYEAQ. Trimming stripped 1 base from V and 4 bases from J, with 13 bases between. The CDR3 runs 15 residues. The CDR3 DNA reads as TGTGCCAGCAGCTTAGAACAGTCTTGGGGCACTGAAGCTTTCTTT. It codes for CASSLEQSWGTEAFF.

J is TRBJ2-7 and V is TRBV4-1; D might be TRBD1 (6 bases). Germline CDR1 reads MGHRA; CDR2 reads YSYEKL. V lost 0 bases and J lost 3, with 15 bases in between. The CDR3 has 16 residues. CDR3 region: CASSQDITGRVYEQYF. Written as DNA, the CDR3 is TGCGCCAGCAGCCAAGATATCACAGGGCGGGTCTACGAGCAGTACTTC.

The chain employs TRBV10-3 and TRBJ2-1, with TRBD1 matching 9 bases. V shed 6 bases and J 6 bases; nucleotides not matched to a gene: 6. This CDR3 spans 14 amino acids. CDR1 is ENHRY, CDR2 SYGVKD, per germline. In DNA form, the CDR3 reads TGTGCCATCAGGCCGGGACAGGGTAGCAATGAGCAGTTCTTC. Translation gives CAIRPGQGSNEQFF.

Here the CDR3 reads CASRPTGNTEAFF. As DNA, the CDR3 is TGTGCCAGCCGTCCGACAGGGAACACTGAAGCTTTCTTT. This chain joins TRBV7-8 and TRBJ1-1, with D perhaps TRBD1 (6 bases). The germline V and J ends were trimmed by 8 bases and 1 base, with 11 bases remaining between them. Germline assignment: CDR1 SGHVS and CDR2 FQNEAQ. The CDR3 loop spans 13 amino acids.

V gene TRBV12-3 or TRBV12-4 combines with J gene TRBJ2-2; D possibly corresponds to TRBD2 (5 bases). The CDR3 extends over 14 amino acids. V was trimmed by 5 bases and J by 7 bases, leaving 14 bases between them. CDR3 DNA sequence: TGTGCCAGCAGTGGGCAACTCGGAGGCGGGGAGCTGTTTTTT. It encodes CASSGQLGGGELFF.

Only a few counts were recorded for this clonotype. The chain links TRBV7-6 to TRBJ2-2; no reliable D call. Trimming shortened V by 5 bases and J by 0 bases, and 13 bases separated the two germline ends. Per germline, CDR1 SGHVS and CDR2 FNYEAQ. The CDR3 spans 16 residues. The CDR3 is CASSPTWVANTGELFF. CDR3 nucleotides: TGTGCCAGCAGCCCGACCTGGGTCGCGAACACCGGGGAGCTGTTTTTT. The entire variable domain, with the rest obtained from reference TRBV7-6 and TRBJ2-2, is as follows: GAGVSQSPRYKVTKRGQDVALRCDPISGHVSLYWYRQALGQGPEFLTYFNYEAQQDKSGLPNDRFSAERPEGSISTLTIQRTEQRDSAMYRCASSPTWVANTGELFFGEGSRLTVL.

V usage is TRBV4-3 and J usage is TRBJ2-2; D assignment may be TRBD1 or TRBD2 (6 bases each). V lost 5 bases and J lost 1, with 14 bases in between. The CDR3 contains 16 residues. CDR1 and CDR2 (germline): LGHNA, YSLEER. CDR3 protein: CASSGGLLQNTGELFF. As DNA, the CDR3 is TGCGCCAGCAGCGGGGGGCTATTACAGAACACCGGGGAGCTGTTTTTT.